This T cell receptor (beta chain) was observed in a study of vaccination and CD4 T cells after COVID-19. One entry per CDR3 protein results from TCRdb running MiXCR on the PCR reads. The sample records over 20,000 distinct CDR3 sequences, under 60% being singletons. The sample was CD4+ T cells from blood, taken before SARS-CoV-2 vaccination. The TCR originated in a human donor who had recovered from COVID-19.

CDR3 loop: CSASDPMGPSTDTQYF. In nucleotides, the CDR3 is TGCAGTGCTAGCGACCCGATGGGTCCTAGCACAGATACGCAGTATTTT. V usage is TRBV20-1 and J usage is TRBJ2-3; no firm D call. V gave up 3 bases and J gave up 0 bases, with 16 bases separating them. Germline V gene data show CDR1 as DFQATT and CDR2 as SNEGSKA (reference sequence). The CDR3 contains 16 residues.